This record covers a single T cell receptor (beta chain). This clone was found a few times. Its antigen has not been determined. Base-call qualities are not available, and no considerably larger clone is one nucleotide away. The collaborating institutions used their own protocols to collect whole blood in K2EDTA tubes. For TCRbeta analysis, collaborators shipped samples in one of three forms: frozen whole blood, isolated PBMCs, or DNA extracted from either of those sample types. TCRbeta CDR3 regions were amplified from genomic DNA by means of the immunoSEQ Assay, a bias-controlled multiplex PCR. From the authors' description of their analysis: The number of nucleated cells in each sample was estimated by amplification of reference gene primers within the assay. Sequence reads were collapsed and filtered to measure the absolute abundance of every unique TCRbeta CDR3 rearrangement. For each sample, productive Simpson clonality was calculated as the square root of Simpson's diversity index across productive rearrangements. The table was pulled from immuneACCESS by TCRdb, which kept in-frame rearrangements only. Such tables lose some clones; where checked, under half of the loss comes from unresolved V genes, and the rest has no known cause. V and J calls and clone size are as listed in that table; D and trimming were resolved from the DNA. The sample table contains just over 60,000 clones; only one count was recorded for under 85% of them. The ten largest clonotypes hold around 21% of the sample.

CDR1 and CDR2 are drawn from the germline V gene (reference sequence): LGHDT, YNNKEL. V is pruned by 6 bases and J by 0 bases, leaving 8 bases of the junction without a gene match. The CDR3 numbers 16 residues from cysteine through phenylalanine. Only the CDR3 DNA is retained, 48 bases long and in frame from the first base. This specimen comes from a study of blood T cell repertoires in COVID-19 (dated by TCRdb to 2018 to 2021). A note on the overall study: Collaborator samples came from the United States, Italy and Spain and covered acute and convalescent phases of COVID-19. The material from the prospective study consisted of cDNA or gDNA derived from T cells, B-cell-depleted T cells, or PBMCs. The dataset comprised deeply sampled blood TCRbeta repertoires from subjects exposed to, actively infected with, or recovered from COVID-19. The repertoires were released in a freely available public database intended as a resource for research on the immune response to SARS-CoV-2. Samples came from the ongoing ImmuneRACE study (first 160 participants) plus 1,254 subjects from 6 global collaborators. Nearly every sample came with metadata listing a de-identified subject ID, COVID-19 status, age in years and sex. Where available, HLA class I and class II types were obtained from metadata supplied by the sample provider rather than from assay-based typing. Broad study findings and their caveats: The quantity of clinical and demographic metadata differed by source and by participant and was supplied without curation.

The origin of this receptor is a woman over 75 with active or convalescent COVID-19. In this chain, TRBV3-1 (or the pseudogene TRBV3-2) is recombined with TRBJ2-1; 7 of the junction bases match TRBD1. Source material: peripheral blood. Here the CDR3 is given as CASRNRGPSSYNEQFF. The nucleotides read TGTGCCAGCAGGAACAGGGGACCGAGCTCCTACAATGAGCAGTTCTTC.